This TCR beta chain comes out of a study of beta chain features in type 1 diabetes. Study in general: Age, gender and cell yields were similar between patients and healthy donors. The examined sorted cells totaled some 99 million across samples. Overall study results and limits: Shorter templates might be favored by PCR, and equally so in patients and in controls.

Trimming removed 7 bases at V and 2 bases at J, with 14 bases between. Germline V gene data show CDR1 as MNHNS and CDR2 as SASEGT. This CDR3 comprises 14 residues. About this clone: Antigen: not known.

Sequenced material consisted of expressed TCRB transcripts (all of the isolated RNA was reverse transcribed). Method: immunoSEQ multiplex PCR; TCRdb's copy keeps in-frame clones and lacks some. The sample carries some 150,000 clones, more than 9.5% recorded once. By way of CD45RO/CCR7/CD25/CD127/CD95/CD27, the CD4+ regulatory, stem cell-like memory, central memory and naive cells were sorted. Sequencing input: central memory CD4+ T cells from blood. The sequence was collected from a man younger than 30 in good health. The rearrangement uses TRBV6-1 and TRBJ1-1; D is unclear. CDR3 DNA sequence: TGTGCCAGCATGAGCGGAAACTTCAACACTGAAGCTTTCTTT. Its protein product is CASMSGNFNTEAFF.